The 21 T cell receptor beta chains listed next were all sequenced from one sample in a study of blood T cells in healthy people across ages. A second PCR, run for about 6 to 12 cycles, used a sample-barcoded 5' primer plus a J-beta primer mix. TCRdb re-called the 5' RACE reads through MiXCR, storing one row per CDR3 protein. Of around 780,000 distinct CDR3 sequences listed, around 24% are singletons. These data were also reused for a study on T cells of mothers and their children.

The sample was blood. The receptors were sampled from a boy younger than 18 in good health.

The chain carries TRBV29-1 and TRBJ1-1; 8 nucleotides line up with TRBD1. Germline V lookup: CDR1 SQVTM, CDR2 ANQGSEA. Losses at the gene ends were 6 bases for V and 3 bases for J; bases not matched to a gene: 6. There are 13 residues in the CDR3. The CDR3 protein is CSVQTGAYTEAFF. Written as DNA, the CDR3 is TGCAGCGTCCAGACAGGGGCTTACACTGAAGCTTTCTTT.

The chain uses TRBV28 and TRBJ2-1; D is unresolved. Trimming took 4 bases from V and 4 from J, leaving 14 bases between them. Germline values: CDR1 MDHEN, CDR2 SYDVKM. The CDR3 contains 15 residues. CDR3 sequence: CASSSAPRLYNEQFF. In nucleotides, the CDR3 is TGTGCCAGCAGTTCCGCCCCCCGGCTTTACAATGAGCAGTTCTTC.

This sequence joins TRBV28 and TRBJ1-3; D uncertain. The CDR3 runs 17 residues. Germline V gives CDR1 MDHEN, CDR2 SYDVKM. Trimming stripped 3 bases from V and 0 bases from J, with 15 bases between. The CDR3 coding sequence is TGTGCCAGCAGTTTCTCCTCGGTAGTTTCCTCTGGAAACACCATATATTTT. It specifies CASSFSSVVSSGNTIYF.

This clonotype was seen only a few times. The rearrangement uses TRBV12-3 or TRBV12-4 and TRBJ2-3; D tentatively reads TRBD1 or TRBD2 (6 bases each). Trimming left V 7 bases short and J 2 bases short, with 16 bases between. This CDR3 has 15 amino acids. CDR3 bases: TGTGCCAGCACCACTGATACGGGGGCCACAGATACGCAGTATTTT. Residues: CASTTDTGATDTQYF.

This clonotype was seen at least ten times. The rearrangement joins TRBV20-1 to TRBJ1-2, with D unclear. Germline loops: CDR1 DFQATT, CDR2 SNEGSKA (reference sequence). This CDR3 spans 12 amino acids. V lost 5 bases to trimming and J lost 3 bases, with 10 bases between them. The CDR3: CSALGGDYGYTF. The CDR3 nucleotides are TGCAGTGCTCTAGGTGGCGACTATGGCTACACCTTC.

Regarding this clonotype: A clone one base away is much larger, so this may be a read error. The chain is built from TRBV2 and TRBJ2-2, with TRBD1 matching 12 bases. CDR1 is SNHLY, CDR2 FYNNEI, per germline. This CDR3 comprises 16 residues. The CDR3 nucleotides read TGTGCCAGCAGTGAATATGGGACAGGGGGCGTCGGGGAGCTGATTTTT. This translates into CASSEYGTGGVGELIF.

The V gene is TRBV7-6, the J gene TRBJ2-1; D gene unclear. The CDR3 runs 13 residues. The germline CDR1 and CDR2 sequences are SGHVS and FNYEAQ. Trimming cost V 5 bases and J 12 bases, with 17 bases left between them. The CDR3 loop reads CASSEGEAAWQFF. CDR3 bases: TGTGCCAGCAGCGAAGGAGAGGCGGCGTGGCAGTTCTTC.

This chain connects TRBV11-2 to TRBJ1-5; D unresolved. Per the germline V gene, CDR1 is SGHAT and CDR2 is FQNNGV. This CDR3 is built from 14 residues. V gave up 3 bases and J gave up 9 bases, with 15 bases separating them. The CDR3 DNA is TGTGCCAGCAGCTTCCTTGCAGCCCAAGGGCCCCAGCATTTT. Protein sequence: CASSFLAAQGPQHF.

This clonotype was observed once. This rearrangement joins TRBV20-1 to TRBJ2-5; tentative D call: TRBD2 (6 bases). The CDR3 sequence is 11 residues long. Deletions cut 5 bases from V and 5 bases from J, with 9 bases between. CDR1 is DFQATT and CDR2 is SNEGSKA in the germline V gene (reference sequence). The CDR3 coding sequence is TGCAGTGCTTGGGGGACTGAGACCCAGTACTTC. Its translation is CSAWGTETQYF.

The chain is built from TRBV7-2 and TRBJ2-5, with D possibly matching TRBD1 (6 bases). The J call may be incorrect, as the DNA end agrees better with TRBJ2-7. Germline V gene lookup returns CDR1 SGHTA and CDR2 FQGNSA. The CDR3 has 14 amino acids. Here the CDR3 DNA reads TGTGCCAGCAGCTCCGGACAGCGCTCCTACGAGCAGTACTTC. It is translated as CASSSGQRSYEQYF.

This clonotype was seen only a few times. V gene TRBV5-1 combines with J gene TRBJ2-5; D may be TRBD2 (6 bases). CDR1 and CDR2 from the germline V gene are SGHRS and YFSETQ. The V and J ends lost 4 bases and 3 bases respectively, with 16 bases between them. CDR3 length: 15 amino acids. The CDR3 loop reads CASSLFAGSEETQYF. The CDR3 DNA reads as TGCGCCAGCAGCCTTTTTGCGGGGTCCGAAGAGACCCAGTACTTC.

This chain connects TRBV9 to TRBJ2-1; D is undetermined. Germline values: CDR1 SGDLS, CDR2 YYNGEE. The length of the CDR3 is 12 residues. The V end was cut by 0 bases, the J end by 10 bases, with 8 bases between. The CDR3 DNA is TGTGCCAGCAGCGTAGCCCAGGCCGAGCAGTTCTTC. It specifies CASSVAQAEQFF.

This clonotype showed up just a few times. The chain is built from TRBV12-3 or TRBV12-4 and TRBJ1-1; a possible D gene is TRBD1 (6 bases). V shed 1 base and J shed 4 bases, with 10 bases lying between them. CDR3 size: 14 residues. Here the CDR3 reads CASSLEQGSTEAFF. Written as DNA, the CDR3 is TGTGCCAGCAGTTTAGAACAGGGCAGCACTGAAGCTTTCTTT.

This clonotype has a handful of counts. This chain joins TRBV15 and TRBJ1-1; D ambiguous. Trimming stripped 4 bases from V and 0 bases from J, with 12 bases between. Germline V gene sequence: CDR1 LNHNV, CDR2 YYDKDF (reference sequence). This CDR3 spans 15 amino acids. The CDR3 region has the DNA TGTGCCACCAGCACTCGGACGGTCATGAACACTGAAGCTTTCTTT. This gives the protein CATSTRTVMNTEAFF. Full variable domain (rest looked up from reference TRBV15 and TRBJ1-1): DAMVIQNPRYQVTQFGKPVTLSCSQTLNHNVMYWYQQKSSQAPKLLFHYYDKDFNNEADTPDNFQSRRPNTSFCFLDIRSPGLGDTAMYLCATSTRTVMNTEAFFGQGTRLTVV.

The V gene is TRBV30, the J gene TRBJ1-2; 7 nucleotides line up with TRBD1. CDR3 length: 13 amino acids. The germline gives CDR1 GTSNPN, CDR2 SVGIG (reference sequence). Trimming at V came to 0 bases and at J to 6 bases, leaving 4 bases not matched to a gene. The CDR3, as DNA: TGTGCCTGGAGTGTAGGGGGCTCGCATGGCTACACCTTC. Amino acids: CAWSVGGSHGYTF. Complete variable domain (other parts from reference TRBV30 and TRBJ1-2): SQTIHQWPATLVQPVGSPLSLECTVEGTSNPNLYWYRQAAGRGLQLLFYSVGIGQISSEVPQNLSASRPQDRQFILSSKKLLLSDSGFYLCAWSVGGSHGYTFGSGTRLTVV.

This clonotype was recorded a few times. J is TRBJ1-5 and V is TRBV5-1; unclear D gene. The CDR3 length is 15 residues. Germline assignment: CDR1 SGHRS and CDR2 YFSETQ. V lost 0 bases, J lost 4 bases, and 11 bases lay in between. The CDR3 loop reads CASSLDPTLNQPQHF. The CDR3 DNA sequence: TGCGCCAGCAGCTTGGACCCCACCCTTAATCAGCCCCAGCATTTT.

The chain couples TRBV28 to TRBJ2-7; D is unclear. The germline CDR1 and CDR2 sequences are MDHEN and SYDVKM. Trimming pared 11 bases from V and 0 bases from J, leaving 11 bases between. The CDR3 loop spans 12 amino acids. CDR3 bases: TGTGCCGGTTCTAGGAGCTCCTACGAGCAGTACTTC. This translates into CAGSRSSYEQYF.

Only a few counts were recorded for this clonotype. CDR3 region: CASSYSYTDTQYF. Here the CDR3 DNA reads TGTGCCAGCAGTTACTCCTACACAGATACGCAGTATTTT. The genes are TRBV6-6 and TRBJ2-3; D unclear. CDR1 and CDR2 (germline): MNHNY, SVGAGI (reference sequence). The CDR3 consists of 13 residues. Trimming stripped 0 bases from V and 2 bases from J, with 3 bases between.

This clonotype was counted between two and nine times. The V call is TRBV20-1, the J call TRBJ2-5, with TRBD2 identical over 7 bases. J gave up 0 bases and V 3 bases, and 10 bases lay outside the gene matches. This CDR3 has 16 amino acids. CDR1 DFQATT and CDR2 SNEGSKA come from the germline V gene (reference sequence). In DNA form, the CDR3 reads TGCAGTGCTAGGGGAATGGCTAGCGGATACCAAGAGACCCAGTACTTC. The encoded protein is CSARGMASGYQETQYF.

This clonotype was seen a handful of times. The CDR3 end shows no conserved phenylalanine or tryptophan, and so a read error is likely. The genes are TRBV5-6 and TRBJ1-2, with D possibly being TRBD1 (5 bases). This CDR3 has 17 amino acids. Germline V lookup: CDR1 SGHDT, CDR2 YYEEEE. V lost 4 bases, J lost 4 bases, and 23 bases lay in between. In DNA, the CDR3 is TGTGCCAGCAGCCCGACCCGGGGGACCTTTGGGGGCTATGGCTACACCATC. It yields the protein CASSPTRGTFGGYGYTI.

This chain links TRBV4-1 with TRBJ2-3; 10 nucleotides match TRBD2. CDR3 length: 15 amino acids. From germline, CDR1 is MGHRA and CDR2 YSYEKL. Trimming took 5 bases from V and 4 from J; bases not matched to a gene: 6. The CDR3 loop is CASSGSGGAADTQYF. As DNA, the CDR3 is TGCGCCAGCAGCGGGAGCGGGGGGGCGGCAGATACGCAGTATTTT.